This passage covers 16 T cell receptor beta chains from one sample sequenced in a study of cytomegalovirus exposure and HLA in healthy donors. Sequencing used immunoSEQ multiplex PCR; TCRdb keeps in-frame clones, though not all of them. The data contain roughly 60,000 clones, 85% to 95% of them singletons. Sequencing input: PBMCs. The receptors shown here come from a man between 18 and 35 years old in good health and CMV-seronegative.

CDR3 coding DNA: TGTGCCAGTAGTCGTGGACAGGCGGGCTCCTACGAGCAGTACTTC. Protein product: CASSRGQAGSYEQYF. This sequence joins TRBV19 and TRBJ2-7; 7 nucleotides line up with TRBD1. The CDR3 covers 15 residues. V gave up 5 bases and J gave up 0 bases; unmatched junction bases: 7. Germline V lookup: CDR1 LNHDA, CDR2 SQIVND (reference sequence).

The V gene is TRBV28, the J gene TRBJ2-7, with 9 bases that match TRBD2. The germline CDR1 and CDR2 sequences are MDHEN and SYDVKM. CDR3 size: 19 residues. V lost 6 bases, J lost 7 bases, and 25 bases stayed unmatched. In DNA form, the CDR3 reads TGTGCCAGCAGCTTAGGGTGGGCTAGCGGGACTGATATCCTAGGGGAGCAGTACTTC. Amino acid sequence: CASSLGWASGTDILGEQYF.

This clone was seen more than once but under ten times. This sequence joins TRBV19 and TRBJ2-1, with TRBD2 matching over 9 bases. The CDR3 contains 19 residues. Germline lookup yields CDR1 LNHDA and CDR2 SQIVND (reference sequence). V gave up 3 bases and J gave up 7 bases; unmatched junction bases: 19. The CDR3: CASSMFPSAGGLPKNEQFF. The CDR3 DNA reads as TGTGCCAGTAGTATGTTCCCTTCAGCGGGAGGTTTACCGAAAAATGAGCAGTTCTTC.

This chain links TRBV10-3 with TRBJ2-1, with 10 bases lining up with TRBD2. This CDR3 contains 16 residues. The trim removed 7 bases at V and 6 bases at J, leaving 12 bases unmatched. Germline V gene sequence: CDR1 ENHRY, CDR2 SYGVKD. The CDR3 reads CAITRTEGLASNEQFF. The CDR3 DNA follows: TGTGCCATCACTCGAACCGAGGGACTAGCGTCCAATGAGCAGTTCTTC.

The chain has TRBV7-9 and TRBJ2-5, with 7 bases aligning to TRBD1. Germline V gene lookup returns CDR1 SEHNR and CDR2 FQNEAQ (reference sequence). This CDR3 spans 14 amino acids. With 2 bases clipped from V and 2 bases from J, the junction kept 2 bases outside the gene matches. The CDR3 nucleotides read TGTGCCAGCAGCTTAAGGGGGCGGCAAGAGACCCAGTACTTC. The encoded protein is CASSLRGRQETQYF.

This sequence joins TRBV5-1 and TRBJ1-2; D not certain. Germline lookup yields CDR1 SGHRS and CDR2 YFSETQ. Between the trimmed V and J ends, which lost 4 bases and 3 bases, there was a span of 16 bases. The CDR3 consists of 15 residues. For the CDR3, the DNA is TGCGCCAGCAGCCCTCCGGGGTGGCAGGACTATGGCTACACCTTC. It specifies CASSPPGWQDYGYTF.

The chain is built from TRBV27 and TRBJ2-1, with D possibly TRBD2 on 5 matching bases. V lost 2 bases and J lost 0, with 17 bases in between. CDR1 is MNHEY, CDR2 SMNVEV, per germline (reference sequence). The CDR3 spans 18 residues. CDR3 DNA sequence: TGTGCCAGCAGTTTAACGGGATCGACCGAGTACTCCTACAATGAGCAGTTCTTC. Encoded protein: CASSLTGSTEYSYNEQFF.

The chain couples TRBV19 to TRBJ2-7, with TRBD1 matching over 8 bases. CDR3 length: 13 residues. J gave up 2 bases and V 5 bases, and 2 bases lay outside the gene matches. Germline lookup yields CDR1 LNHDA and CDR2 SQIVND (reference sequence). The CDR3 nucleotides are TGTGCCAGTAGTGCGACAGGGGCCTACGAGCAGTACTTC. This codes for CASSATGAYEQYF.

The CDR3 DNA is TGTGCCAGCAGTTTACCCAACAGGGGTGGAACTGAAGCTTTCTTT. It translates to CASSLPNRGGTEAFF. This chain links TRBV28 with TRBJ1-1, with TRBD1 matching over 7 bases. The CDR3 has 15 amino acids. V lost 2 bases to trimming and J lost 5 bases; unmatched junction nucleotides: 8. Per the germline V gene, CDR1 is MDHEN and CDR2 is SYDVKM.

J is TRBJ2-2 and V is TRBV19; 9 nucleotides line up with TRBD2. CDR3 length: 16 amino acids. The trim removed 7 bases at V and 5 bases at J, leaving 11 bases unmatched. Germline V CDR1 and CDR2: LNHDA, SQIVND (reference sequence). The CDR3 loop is CASKGLREGRTGELFF. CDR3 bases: TGTGCCAGTAAAGGGTTGCGGGAGGGCCGAACCGGGGAGCTGTTTTTT. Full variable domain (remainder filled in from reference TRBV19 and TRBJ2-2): DGGITQSPKYLFRKEGQNVTLSCEQNLNHDAMYWYRQDPGQGLRLIYYSQIVNDFQKGDIAEGYSVSREKKESFPLTVTSAQKNPTAFYLCASKGLREGRTGELFFGEGSRLTVL.

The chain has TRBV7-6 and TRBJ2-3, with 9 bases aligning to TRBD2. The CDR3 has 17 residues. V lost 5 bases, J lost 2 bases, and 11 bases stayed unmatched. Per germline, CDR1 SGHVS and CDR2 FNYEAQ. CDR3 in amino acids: CASSPRVSGSFTDTQYF. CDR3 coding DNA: TGTGCCAGCAGCCCTAGAGTTAGCGGGAGTTTCACAGATACGCAGTATTTT. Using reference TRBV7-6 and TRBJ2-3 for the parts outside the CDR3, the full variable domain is GAGVSQSPRYKVTKRGQDVALRCDPISGHVSLYWYRQALGQGPEFLTYFNYEAQQDKSGLPNDRFSAERPEGSISTLTIQRTEQRDSAMYRCASSPRVSGSFTDTQYFGPGTRLTVL.

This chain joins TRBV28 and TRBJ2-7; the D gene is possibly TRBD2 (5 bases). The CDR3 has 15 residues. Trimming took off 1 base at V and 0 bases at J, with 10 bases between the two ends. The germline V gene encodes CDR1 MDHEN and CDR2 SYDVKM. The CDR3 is CASSLYRAASYEQYF. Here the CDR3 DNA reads TGTGCCAGCAGTTTATATCGAGCGGCCTCCTACGAGCAGTACTTC. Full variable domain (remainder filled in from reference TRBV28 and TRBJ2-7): DVKVTQSSRYLVKRTGEKVFLECVQDMDHENMFWYRQDPGLGLRLIYFSYDVKMKEKGDIPEGYSVSREKKERFSLILESASTNQTSMYLCASSLYRAASYEQYFGPGTRLTVT.

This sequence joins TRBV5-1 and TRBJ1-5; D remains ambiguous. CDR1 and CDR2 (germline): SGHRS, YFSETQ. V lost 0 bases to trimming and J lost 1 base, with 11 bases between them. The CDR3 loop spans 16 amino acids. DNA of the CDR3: TGCGCCAGCAGCTTGGGGGCAAGCGGGAGCAATCAGCCCCAGCATTTT. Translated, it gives CASSLGASGSNQPQHF. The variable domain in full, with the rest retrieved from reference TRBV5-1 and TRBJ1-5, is KAGVTQTPRYLIKTRGQQVTLSCSPISGHRSVSWYQQTPGQGLQFLFEYFSETQRNKGNFPGRFSGRQFSNSRSEMNVSTLELGDSALYLCASSLGASGSNQPQHFGDGTRLSIL.

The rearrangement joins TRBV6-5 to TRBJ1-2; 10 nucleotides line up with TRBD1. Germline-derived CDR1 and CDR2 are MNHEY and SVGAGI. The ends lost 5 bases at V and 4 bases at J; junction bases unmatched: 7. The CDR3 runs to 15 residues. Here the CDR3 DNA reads TGTGCCAGCAGTGCCGCGGACAGGGGGATCTATGGCTACACCTTC. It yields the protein CASSAADRGIYGYTF.

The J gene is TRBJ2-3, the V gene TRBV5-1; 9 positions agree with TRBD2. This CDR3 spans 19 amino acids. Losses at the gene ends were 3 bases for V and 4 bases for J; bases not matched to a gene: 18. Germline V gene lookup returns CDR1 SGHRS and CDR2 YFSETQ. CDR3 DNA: TGCGCCAGCAGCTCGGGACTAGCCCGATCCCGAGGCGGGGCAGATACGCAGTATTTT. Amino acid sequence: CASSSGLARSRGGADTQYF.

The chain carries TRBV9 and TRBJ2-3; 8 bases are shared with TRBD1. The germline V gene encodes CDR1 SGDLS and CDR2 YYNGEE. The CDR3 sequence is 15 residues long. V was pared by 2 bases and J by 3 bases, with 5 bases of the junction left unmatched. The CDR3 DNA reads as TGTGCCAGCAGCGTCATAACAGGGGGAACAGATACGCAGTATTTT. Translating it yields CASSVITGGTDTQYF.